This is a list of T cell receptor beta chains from one sample in a study of blood T cell repertoires in COVID-19. Only in-frame clones appear in the TCRdb table, and some are missing; sequencing was by immunoSEQ multiplex PCR. Of roughly 53,000 clones in the sample, just over 90% were seen once. The sample was peripheral blood. These receptors were obtained from a middle-aged woman with active COVID-19. CDR3s include the opening cysteine and the closing phenylalanine or tryptophan. D genes are given only for firm matches. Only part of the rows carry a size: once, few, many, or a class if the clone is expanded.

TRBJ1-2,TRBD1,TRBV6-5,.,CASSPGTGRGGYTF,TGTGCCAGTAGTCCGGGGACAGGGAGGGGTGGCTACACCTTC
TRBJ2-1,.,TRBV27,.,CASSFGGSPSYNEQFF,TGTGCCAGCAGTTTTGGGGGGTCCCCCTCTTACAATGAGCAGTTCTTC
TRBJ1-2,.,TRBV29-1,.,CSVDGQGNYGYTF,TGCAGCGTTGACGGCCAGGGGAACTATGGCTACACCTTC
TRBJ2-7,.,TRBV28,.,CASSFRRSSYEQYF,TGTGCCAGCAGTTTCCGGAGGAGCTCCTACGAGCAGTACTTC
TRBJ1-4,TRBD1,TRBV7-2,.,CASSAYRGSNEKLFF,TGTGCCAGCAGCGCCTACAGGGGGAGTAATGAAAAACTGTTTTTT
TRBJ2-1,TRBD2,TRBV27,.,CASSLLAGGPNEQFF,TGTGCCAGCAGTTTACTCGCGGGGGGCCCCAATGAGCAGTTCTTC
TRBJ2-3,TRBD2,TRBV5-4,.,CASSLTLAGASTDTQYF,TGTGCCAGCAGCTTAACCCTAGCGGGGGCTAGCACAGATACGCAGTATTTT
TRBJ2-1,.,TRBV18,.,CASSTTPTGYGNEQFF,TGTGCCAGCTCAACGACACCGACAGGTTATGGCAATGAGCAGTTCTTC
TRBJ1-1,.,TRBV5-1,.,CASSLALGSQREAFF,TGCGCCAGCAGCTTGGCCCTCGGGTCCCAACGAGAAGCTTTCTTT
TRBJ2-3,TRBD2,TRBV10-3,.,CAISDTSGNTDTQYF,TGTGCCATCAGTGACACTAGCGGAAACACAGATACGCAGTATTTT
TRBJ2-4,.,TRBV30,.,CAWSVGRGKNIQYF,TGTGCCTGGAGTGTTGGACGGGGTAAAAACATTCAGTACTTC
TRBJ1-5,.,TRBV19,.,CASSIAYSNQPQHF,TGTGCCAGTAGTATAGCCTATAGCAATCAGCCCCAGCATTTT
TRBJ1-5,.,TRBV19,.,CASSIDRGGSGNQPQHF,TGTGCCAGTAGTATAGATCGGGGGGGAAGCGGCAATCAGCCCCAGCATTTT
TRBJ1-5,TRBD1,TRBV9,.,CASSAGQGAGQPQHF,TGTGCCAGCAGCGCTGGACAGGGGGCAGGTCAGCCCCAGCATTTT
TRBJ1-6,.,TRBV12-3/TRBV12-4,.,CASSSRQESPLHF,TGTGCCAGCAGTTCCAGACAGGAGTCACCCCTCCACTTT
TRBJ1-5,.,TRBV3-1/TRBV3-2,.,CASSQDGRAGDNQPQHF,TGTGCCAGCAGCCAAGACGGTAGGGCAGGGGACAATCAGCCCCAGCATTTT
TRBJ1-2,TRBD1,TRBV18,.,CASSQQGADGYTF,TGTGCCAGCTCACAACAGGGGGCGGATGGCTACACCTTC
TRBJ1-6,TRBD1,TRBV5-1,.,CASSSDRERSYNSPLHF,TGCGCCAGCAGCTCGGACAGGGAAAGGTCCTATAATTCACCCCTCCACTTT
TRBJ2-5,.,TRBV5-4,.,CASSLGLAQETQYF,TGTGCCAGCAGCTTGGGTTTAGCGCAAGAGACCCAGTACTTC
TRBJ1-6,.,TRBV7-9,.,CASSYAQGNLSPLHF,TGTGCCAGCAGCTACGCACAGGGCAATCTTTCACCCCTCCACTTT
TRBJ1-1,.,TRBV27,.,CASSSLFAQGGPTEAFF,TGTGCCAGCAGTTCACTTTTTGCTCAGGGAGGCCCCACTGAAGCTTTCTTT
TRBJ2-6,.,TRBV5-1,.,CASETGSGANVLTF,TGCGCCAGCGAAACCGGCTCTGGGGCCAACGTCCTGACTTTC
TRBJ2-1,TRBD2,TRBV4-1,.,CASSLHSGGVSYNEQFF,TGCGCCAGCAGCCTGCATAGCGGGGGGGTGTCCTACAATGAGCAGTTCTTC
TRBJ2-7,.,TRBV7-9,.,CASSITDPGGEQYF,TGTGCCAGCAGCATAACGGACCCCGGGGGCGAGCAGTACTTC
TRBJ2-6,TRBD1,TRBV6-6,.,CASSHRDRGLPGANVLTF,TGTGCCAGCAGTCACCGGGACAGGGGGCTACCTGGGGCCAACGTCCTGACTTTC
TRBJ2-6,TRBD1,TRBV5-8,.,CASSPAGGSGANVLTF,TGTGCCAGCAGTCCTGCAGGGGGCTCTGGGGCCAACGTCCTGACTTTC
TRBJ1-2,.,TRBV19,.,CASSSRDTQNHGYTF,TGTGCCAGTAGTAGCCGGGACACGCAAAACCATGGCTACACCTTC
TRBJ2-1,TRBD1,TRBV2,.,CASRRPGQGDNEQFF,TGTGCCAGCAGAAGACCGGGACAGGGGGACAATGAGCAGTTCTTC
TRBJ2-5,TRBD2,TRBV30,.,CAWSRVAGRGETQYF,TGTGCCTGGAGTAGAGTAGCGGGGCGCGGGGAGACCCAGTACTTC
TRBJ2-3,TRBD2,TRBV14,few,CASSQASGGYSTDTQYF,TGTGCCAGCAGCCAGGCTAGCGGGGGGTATAGCACAGATACGCAGTATTTT
TRBJ2-2,TRBD2,TRBV9,.,CASSPFTGGPFTGELFF,TGTGCCAGCAGCCCTTTCACGGGGGGGCCTTTCACCGGGGAGCTGTTTTTT
TRBJ2-1,.,TRBV18,.,CASSLRGGNEQFF,TGTGCCAGCTCACTGAGGGGGGGCAATGAGCAGTTCTTC
TRBJ2-3,TRBD1,TRBV14,.,CASSTRDRGLSTDTQYF,TGTGCCAGCAGCACTCGGGACAGGGGGCTGAGCACAGATACGCAGTATTTT
TRBJ1-2,.,TRBV4-2,few,CASSQDLGYGYTF,TGTGCCAGCAGCCAAGATCTCGGTTATGGCTACACCTTC
TRBJ1-3,.,TRBV10-1,few,CASSESGGPGNTIYF,TGCGCCAGCAGTGAGTCAGGGGGTCCTGGAAACACCATATATTTT
TRBJ1-1,.,TRBV2,once,CASMEIRGPEAFF,TGTGCCAGCATGGAGATTCGAGGGCCTGAAGCTTTCTTT
TRBJ2-7,TRBD2,TRBV2,few,CASSDREGPYEQYF,TGTGCCAGCAGTGACCGGGAGGGGCCATACGAGCAGTACTTC
TRBJ1-1,.,TRBV4-3,few,CASSQDSGENTEAFF,TGCGCCAGCAGCCAAGATAGTGGTGAAAACACTGAAGCTTTCTTT
TRBJ1-4,TRBD1,TRBV5-3,.,CARSLAGQGTSPTNEKLFF,TGTGCCAGAAGCTTGGCGGGACAGGGGACAAGTCCGACTAATGAAAAACTGTTTTTT
TRBJ2-1,TRBD2,TRBV5-1,.,CASSFGLAAYNEQFF,TGCGCCAGCAGCTTCGGACTAGCGGCCTACAATGAGCAGTTCTTC
TRBJ2-5,.,TRBV18,.,CASSLDRTVLETQYF,TGTGCCAGCTCACTCGACAGGACCGTCTTGGAGACCCAGTACTTC